What follows are 5 T cell receptor beta chains derived from one specimen sequenced in a study of cytomegalovirus exposure and HLA in healthy donors. Vbeta (60) and Jbeta (13) primers were used in the PCR. Produced via immunoSEQ multiplex PCR; TCRdb's table is partial and in-frame only. The table records some 80,000 clones, over 70% of them present only once. The sequencing input was PBMCs. These receptors were obtained from a man aged 40-49 years in good health and CMV-seronegative.

V gene TRBV18 combines with J gene TRBJ2-7; TRBD2 agrees at 10 bases. CDR1 is KGHSH and CDR2 is LQKENI in the germline V gene. The trim removed 1 base at V and 7 bases at J, leaving 7 bases unmatched. CDR3 length equals 15 residues. The CDR3 sequence is CASSPRLAGDWEQYF. Here the CDR3 DNA reads TGTGCCAGCTCACCACGGCTAGCGGGAGATTGGGAGCAGTACTTC.

The chain links TRBV7-8 to TRBJ2-1; 12 bases agree with TRBD2. Trimming cost V 3 bases and J 5 bases; bases outside gene matches: 5. CDR1 is SGHVS and CDR2 is FQNEAQ in the germline V gene. The CDR3 loop spans 16 amino acids. The CDR3 loop is CASSFGTSGLHNEQFF. The CDR3 DNA reads TGTGCCAGCAGCTTTGGGACTAGCGGGCTCCACAATGAGCAGTTCTTC.

The rearrangement links TRBV28 to TRBJ2-1; 12 positions agree with TRBD2. Trimming removed 6 bases from V and 6 bases from J; junction bases left unmatched: 3. The V gene's germline CDR1 is MDHEN and CDR2 SYDVKM. CDR3 length equals 14 residues. Here the CDR3 DNA reads TGTGCCAGCAGCGGGACTAGCGGGCCCAATGAGCAGTTCTTC. It specifies CASSGTSGPNEQFF.

The J gene is TRBJ2-1, the V gene TRBV11-3; tentative D call: TRBD2 (6 bases). The CDR3 has 14 residues. Germline CDR1 SGHNT, CDR2 YENEEA. V lost 3 bases, J lost 3 bases, and 9 bases lay in between. The CDR3 nucleotides read TGTGCCAGCAGCTTGGACGGGGGCTACAATGAGCAGTTCTTC. Its protein product is CASSLDGGYNEQFF. The full variable domain, its missing parts supplied by reference TRBV11-3 and TRBJ2-1, is EAGVVQSPRYKIIEKKQPVAFWCNPISGHNTLYWYLQNLGQGPELLIRYENEEAVDDSQLPKDRFSAERLKGVDSTLKIQPAELGDSAVYLCASSLDGGYNEQFFGPGTRLTVL.

This chain connects TRBV19 to TRBJ1-5; 8 nucleotides align to TRBD1. CDR1 is LNHDA and CDR2 is SQIVND in the germline V gene (reference sequence). J lost 1 base, V lost 10 bases, and 6 bases had no gene match. The CDR3 covers 14 residues. The CDR3 sequence is CATNRGFSNQPQHF. The CDR3 DNA is TGTGCCACCAACAGGGGGTTCAGCAATCAGCCCCAGCATTTT.